This T cell receptor (beta chain) stems from a study of T cells in tuberculosis. Turning to the study itself: In South Africa, adults with active tuberculosis were compared with IGRA-negative and latently infected IGRA-positive adolescents.

The time point is: new active TB diagnosis, blood taken before or within 7 days of starting treatment. TCRdb's copy holds only in-frame clones and misses some; the assay was immunoSEQ multiplex PCR. Of about 49,000 clones listed, roughly 95% are singletons. Per germline, CDR1 MNHEY and CDR2 SVGAGI. V lost 4 bases to trimming and J lost 1 base; unmatched junction nucleotides: 2. The CDR3 extends over 14 amino acids. The sample in question was PBMCs, obtained at tuberculosis diagnosis. The sequence derives from an adult with tuberculosis. The chain uses TRBV6-5 and TRBJ1-1, with TRBD1 matching 8 bases. CDR3 in amino acids: CASSSGGWNTEAFF. CDR3 DNA sequence: TGTGCCAGCAGTTCAGGGGGCTGGAACACTGAAGCTTTCTTT.